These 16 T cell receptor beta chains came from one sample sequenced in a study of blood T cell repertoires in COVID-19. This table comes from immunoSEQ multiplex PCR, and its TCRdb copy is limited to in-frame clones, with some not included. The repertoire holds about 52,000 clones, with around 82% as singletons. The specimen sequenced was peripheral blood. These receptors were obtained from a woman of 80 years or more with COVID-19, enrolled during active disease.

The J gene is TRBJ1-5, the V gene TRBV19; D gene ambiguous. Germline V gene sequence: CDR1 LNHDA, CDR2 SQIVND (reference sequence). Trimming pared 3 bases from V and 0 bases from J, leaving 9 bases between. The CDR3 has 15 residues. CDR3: CASSITPYSNQPQHF. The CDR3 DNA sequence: TGTGCCAGTAGTATCACCCCCTATAGCAATCAGCCCCAGCATTTT.

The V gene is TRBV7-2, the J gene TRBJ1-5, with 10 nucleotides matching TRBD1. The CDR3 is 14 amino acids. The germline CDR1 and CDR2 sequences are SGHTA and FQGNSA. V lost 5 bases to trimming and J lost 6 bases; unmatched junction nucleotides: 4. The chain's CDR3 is CASSPDRGTQPQHF. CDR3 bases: TGTGCCAGCAGCCCGGACAGGGGGACTCAGCCCCAGCATTTT.

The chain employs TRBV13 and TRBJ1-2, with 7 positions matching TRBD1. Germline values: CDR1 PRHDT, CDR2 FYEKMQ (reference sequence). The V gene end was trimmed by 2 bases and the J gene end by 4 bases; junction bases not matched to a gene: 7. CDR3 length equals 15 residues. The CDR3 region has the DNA TGTGCCAGCAGCTTACCGACAGGGCTCGGCTATGGCTACACCTTC. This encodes CASSLPTGLGYGYTF.

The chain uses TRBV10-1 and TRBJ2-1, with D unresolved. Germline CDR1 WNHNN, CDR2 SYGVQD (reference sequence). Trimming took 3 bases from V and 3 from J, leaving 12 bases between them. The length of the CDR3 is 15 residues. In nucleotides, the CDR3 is TGCGCCAGCAGTGATCCGTCAGTAAACTACAATGAGCAGTTCTTC. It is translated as CASSDPSVNYNEQFF.

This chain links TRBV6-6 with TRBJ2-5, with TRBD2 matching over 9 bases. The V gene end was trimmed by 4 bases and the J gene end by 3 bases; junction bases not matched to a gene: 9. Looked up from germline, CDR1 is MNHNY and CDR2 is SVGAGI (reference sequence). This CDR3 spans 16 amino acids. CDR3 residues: CASSSPQAGGKETQYF. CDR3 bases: TGTGCCAGCAGTTCCCCCCAAGCGGGAGGAAAAGAGACCCAGTACTTC.

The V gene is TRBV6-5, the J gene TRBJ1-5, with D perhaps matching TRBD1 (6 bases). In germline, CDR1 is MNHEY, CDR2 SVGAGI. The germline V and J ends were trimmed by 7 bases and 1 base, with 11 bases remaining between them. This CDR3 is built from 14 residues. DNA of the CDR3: TGTGCCAGCAACGGCGGACAGAGCAATCAGCCCCAGCATTTT. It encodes CASNGGQSNQPQHF.

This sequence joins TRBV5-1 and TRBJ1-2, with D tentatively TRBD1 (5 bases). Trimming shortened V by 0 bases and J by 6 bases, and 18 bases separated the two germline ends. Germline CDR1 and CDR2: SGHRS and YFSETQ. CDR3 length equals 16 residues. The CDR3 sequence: CASSLEGHPLANGYTF. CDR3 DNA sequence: TGCGCCAGCAGCTTGGAAGGACACCCACTCGCGAATGGCTACACCTTC.

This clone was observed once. CDR3 coding DNA: TGTGCCAGCAGCGGGACAGGGTATTTTCGGGGGACCCAGTACTTC. This encodes CASSGTGYFRGTQYF. This rearrangement joins TRBV5-6 to TRBJ2-5, with 9 bases identical to TRBD1. Germline V gives CDR1 SGHDT, CDR2 YYEEEE. This CDR3 is 15 amino acids long. The J segment lost 7 bases and the V segment lost 4 bases, leaving 11 bases of the junction unmatched.

CDR3: CASSSGTSEGTAQYF. The CDR3 DNA sequence: TGTGCCAGCAGCTCCGGGACTAGCGAAGGCACGGCCCAGTACTTC. This chain links TRBV5-4 with TRBJ2-5; TRBD2 aligns across 10 bases. Germline CDR1 SGHNT, CDR2 YYREEE (reference sequence). V lost 3 bases, J lost 9 bases, and 11 bases stayed unmatched. The CDR3 has 15 residues.

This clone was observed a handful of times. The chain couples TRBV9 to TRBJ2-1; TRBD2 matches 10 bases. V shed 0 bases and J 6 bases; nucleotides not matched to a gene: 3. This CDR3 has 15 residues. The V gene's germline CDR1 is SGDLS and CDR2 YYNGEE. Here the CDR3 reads CASSVGLAGVNEQFF. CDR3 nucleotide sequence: TGTGCCAGCAGCGTAGGGCTAGCGGGAGTCAATGAGCAGTTCTTC.

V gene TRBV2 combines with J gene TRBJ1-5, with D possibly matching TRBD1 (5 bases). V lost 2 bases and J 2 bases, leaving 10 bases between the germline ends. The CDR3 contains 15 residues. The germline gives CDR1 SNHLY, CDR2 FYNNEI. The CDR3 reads CASSEMGLGNQPQHF. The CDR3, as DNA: TGTGCCAGCAGTGAAATGGGGCTTGGCAATCAGCCCCAGCATTTT.

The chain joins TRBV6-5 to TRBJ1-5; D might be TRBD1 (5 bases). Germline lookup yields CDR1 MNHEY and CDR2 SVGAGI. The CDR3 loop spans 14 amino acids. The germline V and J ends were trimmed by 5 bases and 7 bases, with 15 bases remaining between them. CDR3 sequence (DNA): TGTGCCAGCAGTAGGGGTGCGCGGGGACAGCCCCAGCATTTT. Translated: CASSRGARGQPQHF.

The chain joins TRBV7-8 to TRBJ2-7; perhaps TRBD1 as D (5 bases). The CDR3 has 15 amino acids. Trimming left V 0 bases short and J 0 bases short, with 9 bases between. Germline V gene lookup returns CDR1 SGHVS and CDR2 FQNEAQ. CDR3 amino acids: CASSLAVGDSYEQYF. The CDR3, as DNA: TGTGCCAGCAGCTTAGCGGTAGGGGACTCCTACGAGCAGTACTTC.

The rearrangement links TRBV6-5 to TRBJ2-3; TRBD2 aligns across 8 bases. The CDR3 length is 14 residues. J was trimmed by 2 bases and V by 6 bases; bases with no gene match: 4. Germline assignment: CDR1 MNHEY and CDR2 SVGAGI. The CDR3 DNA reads TGTGCCAGCAGGCTAGCGGGTACCACAGATACGCAGTATTTT. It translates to CASRLAGTTDTQYF.

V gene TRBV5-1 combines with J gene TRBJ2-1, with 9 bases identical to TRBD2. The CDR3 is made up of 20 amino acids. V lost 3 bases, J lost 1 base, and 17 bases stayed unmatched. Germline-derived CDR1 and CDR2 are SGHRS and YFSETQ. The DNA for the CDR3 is TGCGCCAGCAGCTGGACCGAGGCTAGCGGGACCCGTGGATCCTACAATGAGCAGTTCTTC. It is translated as CASSWTEASGTRGSYNEQFF.

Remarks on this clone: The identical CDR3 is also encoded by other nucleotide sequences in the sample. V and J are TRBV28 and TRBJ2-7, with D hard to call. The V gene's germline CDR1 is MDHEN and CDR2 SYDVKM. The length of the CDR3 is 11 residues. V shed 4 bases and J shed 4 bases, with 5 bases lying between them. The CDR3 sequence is CASSSPYEQYF. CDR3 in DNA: TGTGCCAGCAGTTCCCCTTACGAGCAGTACTTC.